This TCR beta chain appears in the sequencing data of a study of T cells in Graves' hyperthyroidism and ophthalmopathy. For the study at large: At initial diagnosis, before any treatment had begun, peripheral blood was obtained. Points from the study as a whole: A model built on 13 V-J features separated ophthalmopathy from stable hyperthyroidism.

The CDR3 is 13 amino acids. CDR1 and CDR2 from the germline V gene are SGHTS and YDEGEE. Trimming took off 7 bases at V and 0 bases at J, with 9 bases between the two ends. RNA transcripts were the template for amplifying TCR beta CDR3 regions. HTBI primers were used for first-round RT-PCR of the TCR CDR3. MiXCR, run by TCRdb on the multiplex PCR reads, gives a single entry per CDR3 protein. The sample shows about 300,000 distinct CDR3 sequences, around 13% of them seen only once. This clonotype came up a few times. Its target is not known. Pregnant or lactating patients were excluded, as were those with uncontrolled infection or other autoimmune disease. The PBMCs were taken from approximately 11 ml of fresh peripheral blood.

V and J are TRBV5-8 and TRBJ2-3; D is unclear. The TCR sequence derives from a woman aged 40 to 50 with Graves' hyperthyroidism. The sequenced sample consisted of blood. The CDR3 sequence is CASRPKSTDTQYF. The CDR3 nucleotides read TGTGCCAGCCGGCCCAAAAGCACAGATACGCAGTATTTT.